These T cell receptor beta chains were read from a single sample in a study of CD8+CD57+ T cells in acquired aplastic anemia. MiXCR, applied by TCRdb to the reads, yields one record per CDR3 protein. The data hold around 200,000 distinct CDR3 sequences, with roughly 55% observed a single time. Source material: sorted CD4+, CD8+, or CD8+CD57+ T cells (not recorded which) from PBMCs. These receptors originate from a human donor in good health. Both conserved end residues are part of each CDR3. The D gene is left open where the match is weak. Rows may omit the clone size; those that give it use once, few, many or a size class.

V: TRBV6-5
J: TRBJ2-7
size: many
D: NA
DNA: TGTGCCAGCAGTTACTCGACCTTGACAGCCTACGAGCAGTACTTC
CDR3: CASSYSTLTAYEQYF

V: TRBV7-9
J: TRBJ2-5
size: NA
D: TRBD1
DNA: TGTGCCAGCAGTTTCTCACGGGTCTCCGGGACAGAGCTTGTAGGGACCCAGTACTTC
CDR3: CASSFSRVSGTELVGTQYF

V: TRBV7-3
J: TRBJ2-7
size: many
D: NA
DNA: TGTGCCAGCAGCTTAATTCCCACGGCAACCTACGAGCAGTACTTC
CDR3: CASSLIPTATYEQYF

V: TRBV20-1
J: TRBJ1-2
size: NA
D: TRBD1
DNA: TGCAGTGCTAGAGGGGACAGCAACTATGGCTACACCTTC
CDR3: CSARGDSNYGYTF

V: TRBV7-3
J: TRBJ2-3
size: NA
D: NA
DNA: TGTGCCAGCAGCACCATGGGGGGGCAAGGAGATACGCAGTATTTT
CDR3: CASSTMGGQGDTQYF

V: TRBV12-3/TRBV12-4
J: TRBJ2-2
size: NA
D: TRBD2
DNA: TGTGCCAGCAGTCGAAGGACTAGCGGGAGCGGGGAGCTGTTTTTT
CDR3: CASSRRTSGSGELFF

V: TRBV5-1
J: TRBJ2-1
size: NA
D: NA
DNA: TGCGCCAGCAGCTCGGGGACCGATGGGGAGCAGTTCTTC
CDR3: CASSSGTDGEQFF

V: TRBV6-5
J: TRBJ1-4
size: NA
D: NA
DNA: TGTGCCAGCAGTTACGGGGGTGAGAAACTGTTTTTT
CDR3: CASSYGGEKLFF

V: TRBV4-3
J: TRBJ2-3
size: NA
D: NA
DNA: TGCGCCAGCAGCCAAGACGGAACCGGGGGTTGGGCAGATACGCAGTATTTT
CDR3: CASSQDGTGGWADTQYF

V: TRBV24-1
J: TRBJ2-3
size: NA
D: NA
DNA: TGTGCCACCAGTGAGCAGCGGGCGGATACGCAGTATTTT
CDR3: CATSEQRADTQYF

V: TRBV7-8
J: TRBJ2-7
size: many
D: NA
DNA: TGTGCCAGCAGCAACCCAGGAAGGGAGAACGAGCAGTACTTC
CDR3: CASSNPGRENEQYF

V: TRBV12-3/TRBV12-4
J: TRBJ1-6
size: NA
D: TRBD1
DNA: TGTGCCAGCAGTCTTCCAGGGGGAGCGAATTCACCCCTCCACTTT
CDR3: CASSLPGGANSPLHF

V: TRBV20-1
J: TRBJ2-7
size: NA
D: NA
DNA: TGCAGTGCTAGAGATCCAGGCCCCTACGAGCAGTACTTC
CDR3: CSARDPGPYEQYF

V: TRBV27
J: TRBJ1-2
size: NA
D: NA
DNA: TGTGCCAGCAGTCCGTTGGGACTTTATGGCTACACCTTC
CDR3: CASSPLGLYGYTF

V: TRBV4-2
J: TRBJ2-1
size: few
D: TRBD2
DNA: TGTGCCAGCAGCCAAGAACATAGCGGGGGGGTGAATGAGCAGTTCTTC
CDR3: CASSQEHSGGVNEQFF

V: TRBV10-3
J: TRBJ2-2
size: NA
D: NA
DNA: TGTGCCATCGGCGATGAGGGGACGAACACCGGGGAGCTGTTTTTT
CDR3: CAIGDEGTNTGELFF

V: TRBV7-8
J: TRBJ2-7
size: many
D: NA
DNA: TGTGCCAGCAGCTCCCCGACAGGTTCCCTCTCCTACGAGCAGTACTTC
CDR3: CASSSPTGSLSYEQYF

V: TRBV27
J: TRBJ2-1
size: few
D: NA
DNA: TGTGCCAGCAGTTTAATGCCCCCCATTGGGGGGCAGTTCTTC
CDR3: CASSLMPPIGGQFF

V: TRBV27
J: TRBJ2-7
size: NA
D: TRBD1
DNA: TGTGCCAGCAGTCGCCACGGACAGGGTCTAGGCGAGCAGTACTTC
CDR3: CASSRHGQGLGEQYF

V: TRBV14
J: TRBJ2-1
size: many
D: NA
DNA: TGTGCCAGCAGCCCTACTTACAGGGCCTACAATGAGCAGTTCTTC
CDR3: CASSPTYRAYNEQFF

V: TRBV20-1
J: TRBJ2-7
size: NA
D: NA
DNA: TGCAGTGCTCCGCACTGGTACGAGCAGTACTTC
CDR3: CSAPHWYEQYF

V: TRBV9
J: TRBJ2-5
size: many
D: NA
DNA: TGTGCCAGCAGCTCCGGGACACAGTCGCGGGAGACCCAGTACTTC
CDR3: CASSSGTQSRETQYF

V: TRBV12-3/TRBV12-4
J: TRBJ2-7
size: many
D: NA
DNA: TGTGCCAGCAGTTTTACAGGGCGGGGAGTAGAGCAGTACTTC
CDR3: CASSFTGRGVEQYF

V: TRBV7-3
J: TRBJ2-7
size: many
D: TRBD2
DNA: TGTGCCAGCAGCTTAAGAGGCCTAGCGGGGACCGAGCAGTACTTC
CDR3: CASSLRGLAGTEQYF

V: TRBV7-3
J: TRBJ1-3
size: NA
D: NA
DNA: TGTGCCAGCGCCCACCCGGGACCAGCTGGAAACACCATATATTTT
CDR3: CASAHPGPAGNTIYF

V: TRBV14
J: TRBJ2-5
size: NA
D: NA
DNA: TGTGCCAGCAGCCATAGCGACCAAGAGACCCAGTACTTC
CDR3: CASSHSDQETQYF

V: TRBV20-1
J: TRBJ2-5
size: few
D: TRBD2
DNA: TGCAGTGCTAGAGGTCAGGGACTAGCGGGAGCAAAGACCCAGTACTTC
CDR3: CSARGQGLAGAKTQYF

V: TRBV3-1
J: TRBJ2-7
size: many
D: NA
DNA: TGTGCCAGCAGCCAAGGTGGTAGTAGAGACGAGCAGTACTTC
CDR3: CASSQGGSRDEQYF

V: TRBV12-3/TRBV12-4
J: TRBJ2-7
size: NA
D: NA
DNA: TGTGCCAGCAGTCAGGACGTATCCTACGAGCAGTACTTC
CDR3: CASSQDVSYEQYF

V: TRBV28
J: TRBJ2-1
size: NA
D: NA
DNA: TGTGCCAGCCTCAACGGGCCGGGTTGGGGGGAGCAGTTCTTC
CDR3: CASLNGPGWGEQFF

V: TRBV5-1
J: TRBJ1-1
size: NA
D: NA
DNA: TGCGCCAGCAGCTCAAGGACAGCGAACACTGAAGCTTTCTTT
CDR3: CASSSRTANTEAFF

V: TRBV6-2/TRBV6-3
J: TRBJ2-1
size: NA
D: NA
DNA: TGTGCCAGCAACCCAAAGGGGGAGCCCTACAATGAGCAGTTCTTC
CDR3: CASNPKGEPYNEQFF

V: TRBV5-6
J: TRBJ2-7
size: NA
D: TRBD1
DNA: TGTGCCAGCAGCTTGCGAGGGGGCGCCGTGTACGAGCAGTACTTC
CDR3: CASSLRGGAVYEQYF

V: TRBV7-9
J: TRBJ2-2
size: NA
D: NA
DNA: TGTGCCAGCAGCTCCGTGATGGCGGGACCCACCGGGGAGCTGTTTTTT
CDR3: CASSSVMAGPTGELFF

V: TRBV15
J: TRBJ2-6
size: NA
D: NA
DNA: TGTGCCACCAGCAGCGATTCTTCTGGGGCCAACGTCCTGACTTTC
CDR3: CATSSDSSGANVLTF

V: TRBV6-5
J: TRBJ1-2
size: NA
D: NA
DNA: TGTGCCAGCAGGCTTGGACGGACCTATGGCTACACCTTC
CDR3: CASRLGRTYGYTF

V: TRBV7-9
J: TRBJ1-1
size: many
D: TRBD1
DNA: TGTGCCAGCAGCCCCCCAGGGGGCGCATCGAACACTGAAGCTTTCTTT
CDR3: CASSPPGGASNTEAFF

V: TRBV25-1
J: TRBJ2-5
size: once
D: NA
DNA: TGTGCCAGCAGTGATCCAGGGGGGCAAGAGACCCAGTACTTC
CDR3: CASSDPGGQETQYF

V: TRBV20-1
J: TRBJ2-2
size: NA
D: TRBD1
DNA: TGCAGTGCTAGTGTGACAGGGGCCACCGGGGAGCTGTTTTTT
CDR3: CSASVTGATGELFF

V: TRBV5-1
J: TRBJ2-5
size: NA
D: NA
DNA: TGCGCCAGCAGCCCGGGCCAGAGACAGACCCAGTACTTC
CDR3: CASSPGQRQTQYF

V: TRBV10-3
J: TRBJ2-1
size: many
D: NA
DNA: TGTGCCACCGCGGGGAGCTCCTACAATGAGCAGTTCTTC
CDR3: CATAGSSYNEQFF

V: TRBV10-3
J: TRBJ1-6
size: NA
D: TRBD1
DNA: TGTGCCATCAGTGATGCAGGGGGAATCAATTCACCCCTCCACTTT
CDR3: CAISDAGGINSPLHF

V: TRBV6-6
J: TRBJ2-7
size: many
D: NA
DNA: TGTGCCAGCAGCCCACGGAGGGCCGAGCAGTACTTC
CDR3: CASSPRRAEQYF

V: TRBV7-9
J: TRBJ1-1
size: NA
D: TRBD1
DNA: TGTGCCAGCAGCTACCGCCGAACAGGGGGCTGGACTGAAGCTTTCTTT
CDR3: CASSYRRTGGWTEAFF

V: TRBV27
J: TRBJ1-5
size: NA
D: TRBD1
DNA: TGTGCCAGCAGTCGACAGGGGAATAATCAGCCCCAGCATTTT
CDR3: CASSRQGNNQPQHF

V: TRBV24-1
J: TRBJ2-3
size: NA
D: NA
DNA: TGTGCCATCAGTGAGAACAGGGAAGGTGGTACGCAGTATTTT
CDR3: CAISENREGGTQYF

V: TRBV7-9
J: TRBJ2-1
size: NA
D: NA
DNA: TGTGCCAGCAGCTTAGGGGATCCGGGGGCGGAGCAGTTCTTC
CDR3: CASSLGDPGAEQFF

V: TRBV7-9
J: TRBJ2-1
size: NA
D: TRBD1
DNA: TGTGCCAGCAGCTCAACCCTGGACAGGGTTTATGGTGAGCAGTTCTTC
CDR3: CASSSTLDRVYGEQFF

V: TRBV29-1
J: TRBJ1-1
size: NA
D: NA
DNA: TGCAGCGTCAAAGAGGACAGAGAAGCTTTCTTT
CDR3: CSVKEDREAFF

V: TRBV19
J: TRBJ2-1
size: NA
D: NA
DNA: TGTGCCAGTAGTATCGTGGGAGGGGACAATGAGCAGCTCTTC
CDR3: CASSIVGGDNEQLF